The 21 T cell receptor beta chains below come from one sample, sequenced in a study of T cell repertoires in cytomegalovirus infection. TCRdb processed the reads anew with MiXCR; each CDR3 protein has one entry. The sample lists 100,000 to 150,000 distinct CDR3 sequences; almost 9% were seen once. The source material was PBMCs. These receptors were collected from a human donor in good health (CMV status not recorded). Some clones in this sample may be carry-over from other donors' samples.

V is TRBV25-1 and J is TRBJ1-1; a weak D match, TRBD1 (5 bases). Trimming cost V 6 bases and J 1 base, with 18 bases left between them. The CDR3 consists of 16 residues. CDR1 is MGHDK and CDR2 is SYGVNS in the germline V gene. The CDR3 coding sequence is TGTGCCAGCAGAGGGGTCAGCGCAGGATCGAACACTGAAGCTTTCTTT. It yields the protein CASRGVSAGSNTEAFF. The entire variable domain, with the rest obtained from reference TRBV25-1 and TRBJ1-1, is as follows: EADIYQTPRYLVIGTGKKITLECSQTMGHDKMYWYQQDPGMELHLIHYSYGVNSTEKGDLSSESTVSRIRTEHFPLTLESARPSHTSQYLCASRGVSAGSNTEAFFGQGTRLTVV.

This clonotype was counted ten times or more. The V and J genes are TRBV20-1 and TRBJ2-3; no firm D call. The germline CDR1 and CDR2 sequences are DFQATT and SNEGSKA (reference sequence). V was cut by 2 bases and J by 3 bases, with 15 bases left in between. The CDR3 runs to 15 residues. In DNA, the CDR3 is TGCAGTGCTAGAAAAGAAGGGATGGGGACAGATACGCAGTATTTT. Amino acids: CSARKEGMGTDTQYF.

This clonotype was counted ten times or more. This sequence joins TRBV10-3 and TRBJ2-2; weak D call: TRBD1 (6 bases). CDR3 length equals 14 residues. Germline CDR1 ENHRY, CDR2 SYGVKD. V lost 6 bases and J lost 2, with 10 bases in between. As DNA, the CDR3 is TGTGCCATCAGCATGGACAGAAACACCGGGGAGCTGTTTTTT. As protein: CAISMDRNTGELFF.

This clonotype was observed many times. This chain joins TRBV7-3 and TRBJ2-7; a possible D gene is TRBD2 (5 bases). This CDR3 has 13 residues. Germline V lookup: CDR1 SGHTA, CDR2 FQGTGA. Deletions cut 5 bases from V and 3 bases from J, with 11 bases between. The CDR3 loop is CASSGGGGYEQYF. CDR3 coding DNA: TGTGCCAGCAGCGGAGGAGGAGGCTACGAGCAGTACTTC.

This clonotype was picked up a small number of times. The V and J genes are TRBV18 and TRBJ1-1, with D perhaps matching TRBD1 (6 bases). Trimming shortened V by 6 bases and J by 1 base, and 12 bases separated the two germline ends. This CDR3 has 14 residues. Per the germline V gene, CDR1 is KGHSH and CDR2 is LQKENI. The DNA for the CDR3 is TGTGCCAGCTCCCGCACAGGGAAGAACACTGAAGCTTTCTTT. Translating gives CASSRTGKNTEAFF. The complete variable domain, with remaining parts taken from reference TRBV18 and TRBJ1-1, reads NAGVMQNPRHLVRRRGQEARLRCSPMKGHSHVYWYRQLPEEGLKFMVYLQKENIIDESGMPKERFSAEFPKEGPSILRIQQVVRGDSAAYFCASSRTGKNTEAFFGQGTRLTVV.

In its sample, this clonotype was seen many times. This chain joins TRBV6-5 and TRBJ2-7, with TRBD2 as a possible D gene (5 bases). V shed 0 bases and J shed 1 base, with 13 bases lying between them. The germline CDR1 and CDR2 sequences are MNHEY and SVGAGI. The CDR3 loop spans 16 amino acids. This chain's CDR3 is CASSYSPGYLSYEQYF. CDR3 sequence (DNA): TGTGCCAGCAGTTACTCGCCGGGGTATTTATCCTACGAGCAGTACTTC.

This clonotype was seen only a few times. The chain combines TRBV29-1 with TRBJ2-2, with unresolved D. Germline V gene lookup returns CDR1 SQVTM and CDR2 ANQGSEA. This CDR3 spans 10 amino acids. The ends were cut back, 5 bases at V and 7 bases at J, with 5 bases in the middle. CDR3 DNA: TGCAGCGTTTTGAACGGGGAGCTGTTTTTT. It translates to CSVLNGELFF.

This clonotype was seen ten or more times. The chain combines TRBV28 with TRBJ1-5; D ambiguous. V lost 3 bases, J lost 3 bases, and 12 bases lay in between. Per the germline V gene, CDR1 is MDHEN and CDR2 is SYDVKM. The CDR3 sequence is 15 residues long. The CDR3 protein is CASSFGVVDNQPQHF. In DNA, the CDR3 is TGTGCCAGCAGTTTCGGGGTAGTGGACAATCAGCCCCAGCATTTT.

This clonotype was counted ten times or more. CDR3 DNA: TGTGCCAGCAGCTTAGACTGGACAGGGGACGCGGGAGGCTACACCTTC. Translated, it gives CASSLDWTGDAGGYTF. The gene calls are TRBV11-2 and TRBJ1-2; TRBD1 aligns across 9 bases. This CDR3 contains 16 residues. CDR1 SGHAT and CDR2 FQNNGV come from the germline V gene. V shed 0 bases, J shed 8 bases, and the junction held 10 bases outside the gene matches.

This CDR3 reads CASSYSIAVPDTQYF. The CDR3 DNA follows: TGTGCCAGCAGTTACTCGATAGCCGTTCCAGATACGCAGTATTTT. The chain is built from TRBV6-5 and TRBJ2-3, with D unresolved. This CDR3 has 15 residues. Looked up from germline, CDR1 is MNHEY and CDR2 is SVGAGI. Trimming removed 0 bases at V and 4 bases at J, with 11 bases between.

The chain carries TRBV5-1 and TRBJ2-7; TRBD2 agrees at 7 bases. The trim removed 4 bases at V and 3 bases at J, leaving 7 bases unmatched. Germline loops: CDR1 SGHRS, CDR2 YFSETQ. The CDR3 is 14 residues long. In DNA form, the CDR3 reads TGCGCCAGCAGCGGGAGCGGGATTGTCTACGAGCAGTACTTC. Its protein product is CASSGSGIVYEQYF.

Many counts were recorded for this clonotype. The chain links TRBV5-1 to TRBJ1-1, with 7 bases aligning to TRBD1. Germline V gives CDR1 SGHRS, CDR2 YFSETQ. V shed 3 bases, J shed 3 bases, and the junction held 11 bases outside the gene matches. CDR3 size: 16 residues. CDR3 amino acids: CASSSNSGTVYTEAFF. The CDR3 DNA reads as TGCGCCAGCAGCTCTAACTCCGGGACAGTTTACACTGAAGCTTTCTTT.

In the case of this clonotype: With a much larger clone just one base away, this may be a read error. The chain combines TRBV12-3 or TRBV12-4 with TRBJ2-5; 7 nucleotides agree with TRBD2. Trimming cost V 9 bases and J 4 bases; bases outside gene matches: 11. This CDR3 spans 14 amino acids. Here the CDR3 DNA reads TGTGCCAGGAGACCAGCGGGGCATGGAGAGACCCAGTACTTC. Its protein is CARRPAGHGETQYF.

This clonotype was seen more than once but under ten times. This chain connects TRBV18 to TRBJ1-1; TRBD1 might be the D (5 bases). The CDR3 covers 15 residues. CDR1 and CDR2 (germline): KGHSH, LQKENI. V dropped 3 bases and J dropped 0 bases, with 11 bases sitting between them. CDR3 amino acids: CASSPGRQMNTEAFF. CDR3 bases: TGTGCCAGCTCACCGGGTCGACAGATGAACACTGAAGCTTTCTTT.

Comments on this clonotype: Sequence at one end of the junction differs from germline and may be a read error. This chain uses TRBV15 with TRBJ1-5, with D perhaps matching TRBD1 (5 bases). Germline V gives CDR1 LNHNV, CDR2 YYDKDF (reference sequence). CDR3 length: 18 residues. The CDR3 coding sequence is TGTGCCACCAACAGAGTTGTCGGGGCCTCTTATAGCAATCAGCCCCAGCATTTT. Its translation: CATNRVVGASYSNQPQHF.

This clonotype occurred many times. The rearrangement joins TRBV18 to TRBJ2-1; 16 nucleotides align to TRBD2. Trimming cost V 0 bases and J 7 bases; bases outside gene matches: 3. CDR1 and CDR2 from the germline V gene are KGHSH and LQKENI. The CDR3 sequence is 17 residues long. For the CDR3, the DNA is TGTGCCAGCTCACCACCGGGACTAGCGGGGGGGCTTAATGAGCAGTTCTTC. Translating it yields CASSPPGLAGGLNEQFF.

Many counts were recorded for this clonotype. The V and J genes are TRBV12-3 or TRBV12-4 and TRBJ1-6, with unresolved D. V lost 2 bases and J 10 bases, leaving 6 bases between the germline ends. The CDR3 sequence is 12 residues long. CDR3 sequence: CASSLKGSPLHF. CDR3 in DNA: TGTGCCAGCAGTTTAAAAGGGTCACCCCTCCACTTT.

The chain employs TRBV2 and TRBJ2-3; D possibly matches TRBD1 or TRBD2 (5 bases each). The ends were cut back, 4 bases at V and 1 base at J, with 9 bases in the middle. The CDR3 extends over 14 amino acids. Per the germline V gene, CDR1 is SNHLY and CDR2 is FYNNEI. CDR3 nucleotide sequence: TGTGCCAGCAGTGCCGAGGGGCGCACAGATACGCAGTATTTT. Its translation: CASSAEGRTDTQYF. The variable domain in full, with the rest retrieved from reference TRBV2 and TRBJ2-3, is EPEVTQTPSHQVTQMGQEVILRCVPISNHLYFYWYRQILGQKVEFLVSFYNNEISEKSEIFDDQFSVERPDGSNFTLKIRSTKLEDSAMYFCASSAEGRTDTQYFGPGTRLTVL.

This clonotype was found a few times. V is TRBV2 and J is TRBJ2-1; 8 bases fit TRBD2. V lost 3 bases, J lost 4 bases, and 5 bases stayed unmatched. The CDR3 length is 15 residues. CDR1 and CDR2 (germline): SNHLY, FYNNEI. The CDR3 protein is CASSDASGRYNEQFF. As DNA, the CDR3 is TGTGCCAGCAGTGACGCTAGCGGGCGATACAATGAGCAGTTCTTC.

This clonotype was recorded at least ten times. The chain is built from TRBV19 and TRBJ1-6; D is perhaps TRBD1 (6 bases). CDR1 is LNHDA and CDR2 is SQIVND in the germline V gene (reference sequence). The CDR3 covers 12 residues. V lost 8 bases, J lost 7 bases, and 9 bases lay in between. CDR3 residues: CASHTGNSPLHF. DNA for the CDR3: TGTGCCAGTCATACAGGGAATTCACCCCTCCACTTT.

The rearrangement links TRBV6-1 to TRBJ2-2; D remains ambiguous. CDR1 is MNHNS and CDR2 is SASEGT in the germline V gene. V lost 7 bases and J lost 1, with 10 bases in between. CDR3 size: 14 residues. CDR3 coding DNA: TGTGCCAGCACGTCTGGAAAGAACACCGGGGAGCTGTTTTTT. Its protein is CASTSGKNTGELFF.